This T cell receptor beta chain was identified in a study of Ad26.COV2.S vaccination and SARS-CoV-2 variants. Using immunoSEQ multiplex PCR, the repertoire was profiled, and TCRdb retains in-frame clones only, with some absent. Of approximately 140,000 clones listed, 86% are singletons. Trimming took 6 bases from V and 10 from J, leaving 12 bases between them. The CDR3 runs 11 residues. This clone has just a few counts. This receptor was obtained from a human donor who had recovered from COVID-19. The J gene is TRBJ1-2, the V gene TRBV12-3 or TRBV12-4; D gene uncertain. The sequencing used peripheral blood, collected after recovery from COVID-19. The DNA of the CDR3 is TGTGCCAGCAGGAACTCTCTTACCTACACCTTC. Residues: CASRNSLTYTF.